This is a list of T cell receptor beta chains from one sample in a study of T cell responses to AZD1222 COVID-19 vaccine. The method was immunoSEQ multiplex PCR; TCRdb's version includes in-frame clones alone and lacks a portion of them. The table shows 95,000 to 150,000 clones, with roughly 91% occurring only once. Specimen: peripheral blood, collected 28 days after the second AZD1222 dose. Receptor source: an adult who received the AZD1222 COVID-19 vaccine. CDR3s include the opening cysteine and the closing phenylalanine or tryptophan. Fields, in order: V gene, CDR3 length, J gene, D gene, CDR3 protein. A D gene is named only where the DNA matches it firmly.

TRBV15	16	TRBJ1-1	.	CATSRDATMGNTEAFF
TRBV9	15	TRBJ2-1	TRBD2	CASSAHPGGDNEQFF
TRBV25-1	11	TRBJ1-1	.	CAIGSVTEAFF
TRBV7-9	14	TRBJ1-1	.	CASSLLAANTEAFF
TRBV11-3	17	TRBJ1-3	.	CASSCPPRNCSGNTIYF
TRBV7-9	16	TRBJ2-1	TRBD2	CASSLRLAGGPNEQFF
TRBV7-2	13	TRBJ1-5	TRBD1	CASSGRTGGTQHF
TRBV9	14	TRBJ2-5	TRBD2	CASSASSGPPTQYF
TRBV28	14	TRBJ1-1	.	CASSSIGLNTEAFF
TRBV11-2	16	TRBJ2-2	.	CASSLDRAGNTGELFF
TRBV11-2	15	TRBJ2-1	TRBD2	CASSLILASRNEQFF
TRBV7-2	15	TRBJ1-3	.	CASSPGRASAGTIYF
TRBV18	16	TRBJ2-1	TRBD1	CASSPGWDSSYNEQFF
TRBV5-1	13	TRBJ1-2	.	CASSPPDLGGYTF
TRBV5-1	13	TRBJ1-1	.	CASREMMNTEAFF
TRBV12-3/TRBV12-4	13	TRBJ1-2	.	CASSFRVGGGYTF
TRBV19	17	TRBJ1-1	.	CASTPDSQNFMNTEAFF
TRBV5-8	15	TRBJ2-5	TRBD1	CASSSGQGGQETQYF
TRBV10-2	15	TRBJ1-1	TRBD1	CASSEQGGGNTEAFF
TRBV6-2/TRBV6-3	12	TRBJ2-7	.	CASSYFGYEQYF
TRBV2	15	TRBJ1-6	.	CASQTGRGYNSPLHF
TRBV6-2/TRBV6-3	18	TRBJ2-7	.	CASSYTQGVVTAWEEQYF
TRBV3-1/TRBV3-2	15	TRBJ1-3	.	CASSLGFSSGNTIYF
TRBV2	14	TRBJ1-1	.	CASSDPGKDTEAFF
TRBV7-6	16	TRBJ1-1	.	CASSWPGGGLNTEAFF
TRBV4-3	16	TRBJ2-3	TRBD2	CASSQGETSGTDTQYF
TRBV6-1	14	TRBJ2-3	TRBD2	CASSESLAGRGQYF
TRBV2	17	TRBJ2-5	TRBD2	CASSETSGSRIGETQYF
TRBV19	17	TRBJ1-5	.	CASSINRHPLAGQPQHF
TRBV5-1	14	TRBJ1-2	.	CASSLIPGNYGYTF
TRBV7-8	15	TRBJ2-3	TRBD2	CASSLLLAETDTQYF
TRBV6-1	12	TRBJ2-3	.	CASSDMGLGRYF
TRBV12-3/TRBV12-4	12	TRBJ1-6	.	CASSRAYSPLHF
TRBV2	14	TRBJ1-1	.	CASSELGGDTEAFF
TRBV28	13	TRBJ2-7	.	CASSPSIPYEQYF
TRBV9	17	TRBJ1-2	TRBD1	CASSSLTGQGPNYGYTF
TRBV7-3	23	TRBJ2-3	TRBD2	CASSLTTPRGGRSGRRDTDTQYF
TRBV4-3	15	TRBJ2-1	TRBD2	CASSRTSGGGTGQFF
TRBV10-1	18	TRBJ2-7	.	CASSHKNKWVSYHYEQYF
TRBV28	16	TRBJ1-5	TRBD1	CASSSPLGRGRQPQHF
TRBV5-1	13	TRBJ1-1	.	CASSLAIRTEAFF
TRBV2	14	TRBJ2-2	TRBD1	CASSRQGANGELFF
TRBV14	14	TRBJ2-1	.	CASSQDRVEQRLFF
TRBV10-1	14	TRBJ1-1	TRBD1	CASSEATWTGEAFF
TRBV9	14	TRBJ2-7	TRBD1	CASSPGTGSYEQYF
TRBV7-2	15	TRBJ2-1	.	CASSLVIGRGYEQFF
TRBV2	17	TRBJ2-2	TRBD2	CATLDDLAGRNTGELFF
TRBV12-3/TRBV12-4	13	TRBJ2-1	.	CASSIGQTNEQFF
TRBV3-1/TRBV3-2	16	TRBJ2-5	.	CASSHLQGRFQETQYF
TRBV2	11	TRBJ1-1	.	CASSGQSQAFF